The 27 T cell receptor beta chains listed next were all sequenced from one sample in a study of cytomegalovirus exposure and HLA in healthy donors. The PCR was carried out with 60 Vbeta primers and 13 Jbeta primers. Clones were read by immunoSEQ multiplex PCR, and TCRdb kept only the in-frame ones, dropping some. The data hold roughly 200,000 clones, with around 88% observed a single time. Sequencing was done on a sample of PBMCs. These receptors all come from a woman aged 25 to 45 in good health and CMV-seronegative.

V and J are TRBV5-1 and TRBJ1-1; D not resolved. The V gene lost 1 base and the J gene lost 3 bases, with 7 bases spanning the gap. Germline CDR1 reads SGHRS; CDR2 reads YFSETQ. The CDR3 has 13 residues. In DNA, the CDR3 is TGCGCCAGCAGCTTGAGTCAGGACACTGAAGCTTTCTTT. Residues: CASSLSQDTEAFF.

V is TRBV2 and J is TRBJ2-7, with a tentative D call TRBD1 (5 bases). Germline V gene data show CDR1 as SNHLY and CDR2 as FYNNEI. The CDR3 is made up of 11 amino acids. Deletions cut 4 bases from V and 12 bases from J, with 13 bases between. The CDR3 region has the DNA TGTGCCAGCAGTGTAAAAAGGGGTATGTACTTC. Residues: CASSVKRGMYF.

V is TRBV29-1 and J is TRBJ1-1, with unresolved D. The V end lost 2 bases, the J end lost 3 bases, and 13 bases lay between the germline ends. Germline V gene lookup returns CDR1 SQVTM and CDR2 ANQGSEA. The CDR3 is 14 amino acids. CDR3 nucleotide sequence: TGCAGCGTTGAACGGGGAGGGAGGGACACTGAAGCTTTCTTT. This codes for CSVERGGRDTEAFF.

This chain connects TRBV28 to TRBJ1-3; D is unresolved. Trimming pared 8 bases from V and 3 bases from J, leaving 2 bases between. There are 10 residues in the CDR3. Per germline, CDR1 MDHEN and CDR2 SYDVKM. This CDR3 reads CASRGNTIYF. Here the CDR3 DNA reads TGTGCCAGCCGTGGAAACACCATATATTTT.

The chain combines TRBV29-1 with TRBJ1-1; tentatively, D is TRBD1 (5 bases). Trimming shortened V by 4 bases and J by 1 base, and 10 bases separated the two germline ends. Germline V gives CDR1 SQVTM, CDR2 ANQGSEA. This CDR3 spans 13 amino acids. The CDR3 sequence: CSVGNRPNTEAFF. The CDR3 coding sequence is TGCAGCGTTGGAAACAGGCCGAACACTGAAGCTTTCTTT.

The chain links TRBV6-1 to TRBJ1-2, with TRBD1 matching 7 bases. Germline V gives CDR1 MNHNS, CDR2 SASEGT. J lost 5 bases, V lost 4 bases, and 10 bases had no gene match. CDR3 size: 15 residues. The CDR3 DNA reads as TGTGCCAGCAGTGTGGGGACAGCGGGTGGGTATGGCTACACCTTC. Translation gives CASSVGTAGGYGYTF.

This chain joins TRBV5-1 and TRBJ2-1, with 12 bases identical to TRBD1. Trimming removed 4 bases from V and 7 bases from J; junction bases left unmatched: 6. The CDR3 has 15 amino acids. Germline CDR1 SGHRS, CDR2 YFSETQ. In nucleotides, the CDR3 is TGCGCCAGCAGCGTGGGACAGGGGGCTCGGAATGAGCAGTTCTTC. Translation: CASSVGQGARNEQFF.

CDR3: CASSTGQGGSQPQHF. CDR3 nucleotides: TGTGCCAGCAGTACTGGGCAGGGGGGAAGTCAGCCCCAGCATTTT. The chain couples TRBV6-5 to TRBJ1-5, with 7 bases aligning to TRBD1. Per the germline V gene, CDR1 is MNHEY and CDR2 is SVGAGI. This CDR3 is 15 amino acids long. V was pared by 5 bases and J by 6 bases, with 10 bases of the junction left unmatched.

This clone has just a few counts. The rearrangement joins TRBV7-9 to TRBJ1-3; tentative D call: TRBD1 (5 bases). CDR3 size: 15 residues. Germline lookup yields CDR1 SEHNR and CDR2 FQNEAQ (reference sequence). V was cut by 2 bases and J by 1 base, with 9 bases left in between. CDR3 region: CASSLTGGSGNTIYF. DNA for the CDR3: TGTGCCAGCAGCTTAACCGGGGGATCTGGAAACACCATATATTTT. Combining the CDR3 with reference TRBV7-9 and TRBJ1-3 gives the whole variable domain DTGVSQNPRHKITKRGQNVTFRCDPISEHNRLYWYRQTLGQGPEFLTYFQNEAQLEKSRLLSDRFSAERPKGSFSTLEIQRTEQGDSAMYLCASSLTGGSGNTIYFGEGSWLTVV.

This clone was observed a handful of times. The chain has TRBV6-1 and TRBJ2-7; 8 nucleotides line up with TRBD1. Germline values: CDR1 MNHNS, CDR2 SASEGT. This CDR3 is built from 15 residues. The V segment lost 5 bases and the J segment 5 bases; nucleotides outside the gene matches: 11. In nucleotides, the CDR3 is TGTGCCAGCAGTAGCCGTCCAGACAGGGGCAACGAGCAGTACTTC. This sequence encodes CASSSRPDRGNEQYF.

The chain recombines TRBV6-1 with TRBJ1-2; D may be TRBD1 (5 bases). The length of the CDR3 is 14 residues. V gave up 1 base and J gave up 7 bases, with 13 bases separating them. The germline gives CDR1 MNHNS, CDR2 SASEGT. In DNA form, the CDR3 reads TGTGCCAGCAGTGAAGATGGTAGGGGATTTGGCTACACCTTC. This sequence encodes CASSEDGRGFGYTF.

The gene calls are TRBV30 and TRBJ2-6; TRBD1 is a possible D gene (5 bases). Germline values: CDR1 GTSNPN, CDR2 SVGIG (reference sequence). Trimming removed 1 base from V and 4 bases from J, with 8 bases in between. The CDR3 is 14 amino acids. CDR3 protein: CAWSEGFGANVLTF. The CDR3 DNA follows: TGTGCCTGGAGTGAGGGGTTCGGGGCCAACGTCCTGACTTTC. Using reference TRBV30 and TRBJ2-6 for the parts outside the CDR3, the full variable domain is SQTIHQWPATLVQPVGSPLSLECTVEGTSNPNLYWYRQAAGRGLQLLFYSVGIGQISSEVPQNLSASRPQDRQFILSSKKLLLSDSGFYLCAWSEGFGANVLTFGAGSRLTVL.

V usage is TRBV18 and J usage is TRBJ1-2, with 8 bases that match TRBD1. V lost 3 bases and J lost 0; bases outside the gene matches: 0. The CDR3 totals 14 residues. The V gene's germline CDR1 is KGHSH and CDR2 LQKENI. The CDR3 reads CASSPDRANYGYTF. In nucleotides, the CDR3 is TGTGCCAGCTCACCGGACAGGGCTAACTATGGCTACACCTTC. Complete variable domain (other parts from reference TRBV18 and TRBJ1-2): NAGVMQNPRHLVRRRGQEARLRCSPMKGHSHVYWYRQLPEEGLKFMVYLQKENIIDESGMPKERFSAEFPKEGPSILRIQQVVRGDSAAYFCASSPDRANYGYTFGSGTRLTVV.

The sample holds one count of this clone. The chain recombines TRBV6-5 with TRBJ2-2, with D maybe TRBD2 (6 bases). Germline lookup yields CDR1 MNHEY and CDR2 SVGAGI. The CDR3 runs to 15 residues. Trimming shortened V by 5 bases and J by 0 bases, and 10 bases separated the two germline ends. Here the CDR3 reads CASSLLATNTGELFF. CDR3 bases: TGTGCCAGCAGTCTACTAGCTACGAACACCGGGGAGCTGTTTTTT.

This sequence joins TRBV30 and TRBJ1-1; 7 bases fit TRBD1. Germline V lookup: CDR1 GTSNPN, CDR2 SVGIG (reference sequence). This CDR3 comprises 14 residues. The ends lost 0 bases at V and 1 base at J; junction bases unmatched: 2. In DNA, the CDR3 is TGTGCCTGGAGTGTCAGGGGGAGGAACACTGAAGCTTTCTTT. Translated, it gives CAWSVRGRNTEAFF.

V gene TRBV11-2 combines with J gene TRBJ2-1; 15 nucleotides agree with TRBD2. Germline V lookup: CDR1 SGHAT, CDR2 FQNNGV. The CDR3 consists of 17 residues. The trim removed 4 bases at V and 7 bases at J, leaving 8 bases unmatched. This CDR3 is CASSSWTSGRALNEQFF. The DNA for the CDR3 is TGTGCCAGCAGCTCCTGGACTAGCGGGAGGGCCTTGAATGAGCAGTTCTTC.

The V call is TRBV19, the J call TRBJ2-7; TRBD1 matches at 10 bases. CDR1 is LNHDA and CDR2 is SQIVND in the germline V gene (reference sequence). This CDR3 is built from 15 residues. V lost 5 bases and J lost 3; bases outside the gene matches: 7. The CDR3 reads CASSEARDRGYEQYF. The CDR3 DNA sequence: TGTGCCAGTAGTGAGGCTCGGGACAGGGGCTACGAGCAGTACTTC.

This clone occurred once. The genes are TRBV11-2 and TRBJ1-2; TRBD1 matches at 7 bases. Trimming at V came to 3 bases and at J to 7 bases, leaving 11 bases not matched to a gene. The CDR3 is made up of 15 amino acids. Germline CDR1 SGHAT, CDR2 FQNNGV. CDR3 in DNA: TGTGCCAGCAGCTTCGGGACAGCTAAGATAGGTGGCTACACCTTC. Its translation is CASSFGTAKIGGYTF. The entire variable domain, with the rest obtained from reference TRBV11-2 and TRBJ1-2, is as follows: EAGVAQSPRYKIIEKRQSVAFWCNPISGHATLYWYQQILGQGPKLLIQFQNNGVVDDSQLPKDRFSAERLKGVDSTLKIQPAKLEDSAVYLCASSFGTAKIGGYTFGSGTRLTVV.

The gene calls are TRBV28 and TRBJ2-3; a weak D match, TRBD2 (7 bases). Germline V gene data show CDR1 as MDHEN and CDR2 as SYDVKM. Trimming cost V 1 base and J 0 bases, with 17 bases left between them. The CDR3 covers 18 residues. The CDR3 loop reads CASSLSRGAFSSTDTQYF. DNA of the CDR3: TGTGCCAGCAGTTTATCTCGGGGGGCATTTTCTAGCACAGATACGCAGTATTTT.

The CDR3 is CASSPGAVEKLFF. The CDR3 nucleotides are TGTGCCAGCAGCCCAGGCGCCGTTGAAAAACTGTTTTTT. This rearrangement joins TRBV9 to TRBJ1-4, with D hard to call. The CDR3 extends over 13 amino acids. CDR1 and CDR2 (germline): SGDLS, YYNGEE. Trimming removed 4 bases at V and 7 bases at J, with 11 bases between.

The chain carries TRBV5-4 and TRBJ1-2, with 9 bases aligning to TRBD1. The J segment lost 1 base and the V segment lost 4 bases, leaving 2 bases of the junction unmatched. Germline V gives CDR1 SGHNT, CDR2 YYREEE (reference sequence). The CDR3 loop spans 14 amino acids. CDR3 region: CASSPGQGNYGYTF. As DNA, the CDR3 is TGTGCCAGCAGCCCGGGACAGGGTAACTATGGCTACACCTTC.

The CDR3 spells CASSQRDYSFGANVLTF. The CDR3 DNA is TGCGCCAGCAGCCAAAGGGACTATTCTTTTGGGGCCAACGTCCTGACTTTC. This chain joins TRBV4-1 and TRBJ2-6; TRBD2 matches 7 bases. This CDR3 spans 17 amino acids. Germline lookup yields CDR1 MGHRA and CDR2 YSYEKL. Losses at the gene ends were 2 bases for V and 3 bases for J; bases not matched to a gene: 7.

The chain links TRBV21-1 to TRBJ2-1; the listed D gene, TRBD1, was not tested against the DNA. TRBV21-1 is an annotated pseudogene. The CDR3 totals 14 residues. CDR3 amino acids: CASSKVDRVCEQFF. DNA for the CDR3: TGTGCCAGCAGCAAAGTCGACAGGGTTTGTGAGCAGTTCTTC.

The rearrangement joins TRBV6-6 to TRBJ1-5; the D gene is possibly TRBD1 (5 bases). Per the germline V gene, CDR1 is MNHNY and CDR2 is SVGAGI (reference sequence). The CDR3 has 14 residues. V was clipped by 10 bases and J by 3 bases, with 16 bases between them. For the CDR3, the DNA is TGTGCCATCTCCAGGGCCTCGGACAATCAGCCCCAGCATTTT. It yields the protein CAISRASDNQPQHF.

The chain couples TRBV29-1 to TRBJ2-2; 11 positions agree with TRBD1. CDR3 length equals 15 residues. Germline-derived CDR1 and CDR2 are SQVTM and ANQGSEA. Unmatched junction bases numbered 9, after V lost 7 bases and J lost 5 bases. CDR3 in DNA: TGCAGCGCTTTGGGGACAGGGGGGGAAACCGGGGAGCTGTTTTTT. Translated: CSALGTGGETGELFF.

The chain joins TRBV29-1 to TRBJ2-7; 10 bases agree with TRBD1. The germline CDR1 and CDR2 sequences are SQVTM and ANQGSEA. The junction had 13 bases not matched to a gene; V was cut back by 6 bases and J by 2 bases. The CDR3 is made up of 16 amino acids. The CDR3 DNA reads as TGCAGCGTGGGGGGACAGGGGCCAACCTATACCTACGAGCAGTACTTC. Encoded protein: CSVGGQGPTYTYEQYF.

The chain links TRBV9 to TRBJ2-3; D possibly corresponds to TRBD1 (6 bases). Germline loops: CDR1 SGDLS, CDR2 YYNGEE. This CDR3 region has 15 residues. Trimming left V 3 bases short and J 1 base short, with 12 bases between. DNA of the CDR3: TGTGCCAGCAGCGAACCCAGGGGCGGCACAGATACGCAGTATTTT. Protein sequence: CASSEPRGGTDTQYF.